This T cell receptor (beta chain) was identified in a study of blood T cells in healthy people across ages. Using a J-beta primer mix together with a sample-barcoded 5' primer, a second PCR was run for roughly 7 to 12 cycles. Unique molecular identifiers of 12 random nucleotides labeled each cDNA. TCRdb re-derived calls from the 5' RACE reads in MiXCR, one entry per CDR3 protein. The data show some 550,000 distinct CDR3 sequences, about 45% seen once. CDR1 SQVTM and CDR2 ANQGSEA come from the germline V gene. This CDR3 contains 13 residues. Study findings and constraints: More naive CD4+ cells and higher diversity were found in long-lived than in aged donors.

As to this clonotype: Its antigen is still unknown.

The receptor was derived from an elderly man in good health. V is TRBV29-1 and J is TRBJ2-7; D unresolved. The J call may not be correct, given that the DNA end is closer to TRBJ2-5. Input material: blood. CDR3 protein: CSARYYSPETQYF. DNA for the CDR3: TGCAGCGCCCGATACTATTCTCCAGAGACCCAGTACTTC.